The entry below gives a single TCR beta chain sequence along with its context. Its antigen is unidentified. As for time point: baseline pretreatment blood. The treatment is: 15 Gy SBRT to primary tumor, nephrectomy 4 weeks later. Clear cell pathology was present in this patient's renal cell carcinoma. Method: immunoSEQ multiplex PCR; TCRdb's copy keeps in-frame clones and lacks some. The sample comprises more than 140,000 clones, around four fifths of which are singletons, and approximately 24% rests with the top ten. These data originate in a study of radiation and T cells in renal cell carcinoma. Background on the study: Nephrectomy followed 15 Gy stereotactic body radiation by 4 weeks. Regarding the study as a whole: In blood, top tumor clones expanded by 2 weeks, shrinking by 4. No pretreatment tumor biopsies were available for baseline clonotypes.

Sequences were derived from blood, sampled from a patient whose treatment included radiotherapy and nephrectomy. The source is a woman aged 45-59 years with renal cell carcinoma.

The CDR3 sequence is CASTLGQNYGYTF. The DNA for the CDR3 is TGTGCCAGCACACTGGGACAGAACTATGGCTACACCTTC. V gene TRBV2 combines with J gene TRBJ1-2; TRBD1 agrees at 7 bases. V lost 7 bases, J lost 2 bases, and 4 bases stayed unmatched. In germline, CDR1 is SNHLY, CDR2 FYNNEI. This CDR3 region has 13 residues.